The sample holds many counts of the clone carrying this T cell receptor beta chain. RNA transcripts were the template, and TCR beta CDR3 regions were amplified from them. Amplification began with first-round RT-PCR using HTBI primers, then second-round multiplex PCR was performed. Via MiXCR, TCRdb re-called the multiplex PCR reads, giving one row per CDR3 protein. The data contain a few hundred thousand distinct CDR3 sequences, approximately 16% of them singletons. V was shortened by 5 bases and J by 5 bases, with 16 bases between the two germline ends. Germline V gene data show CDR1 as MNHEY and CDR2 as SVGEGT. This CDR3 is built from 14 residues. These data are taken from a study of Graves' ophthalmopathy and Graves' hyperthyroidism. Across the whole study: Untreated patients at initial diagnosis provided peripheral blood.

The PBMC fraction was derived from around 9.5 ml of fresh peripheral blood. The chain is built from TRBV6-2 or TRBV6-3 and TRBJ2-7; a weak D match, TRBD2 (6 bases). This TCR was sampled from a young woman with Graves' ophthalmopathy. Sequenced input: peripheral blood. The CDR3 coding sequence is TGTGCCAGCAGTGCCCAGGTGGAGGGAGACGAGCAGTACTTC. Translated, it gives CASSAQVEGDEQYF.